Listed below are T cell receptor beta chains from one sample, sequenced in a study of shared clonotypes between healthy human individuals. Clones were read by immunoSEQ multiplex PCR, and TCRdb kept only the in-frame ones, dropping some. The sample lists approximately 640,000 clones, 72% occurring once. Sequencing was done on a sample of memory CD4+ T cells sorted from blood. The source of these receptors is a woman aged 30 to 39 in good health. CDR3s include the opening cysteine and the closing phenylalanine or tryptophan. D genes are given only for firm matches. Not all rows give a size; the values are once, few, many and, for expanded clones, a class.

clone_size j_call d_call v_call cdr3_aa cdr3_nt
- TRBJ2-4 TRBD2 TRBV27 CASSRGLAGLAKNIQYF TGTGCCAGCAGTAGAGGACTAGCGGGTCTAGCCAAAAACATTCAGTACTTC
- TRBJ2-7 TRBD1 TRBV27 CASSLNYDRGYEQYF TGTGCCAGCAGTTTAAATTATGACAGGGGTTACGAGCAGTACTTC
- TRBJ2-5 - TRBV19 CASSTQGAETQYF TGTGCCAGTAGCACCCAAGGGGCAGAGACCCAGTACTTC
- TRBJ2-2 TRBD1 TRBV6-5 CASSRTGYTGELFF TGTGCCAGCTCCAGGACAGGCTACACCGGGGAGCTGTTTTTT
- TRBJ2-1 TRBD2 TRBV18 CASSPLRESNNEQFF TGTGCCAGCTCACCATTGCGGGAGAGCAACAATGAGCAGTTCTTC
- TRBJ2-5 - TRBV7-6 CASSLVADSQETQYF TGTGCCAGCAGCTTAGTAGCGGATAGCCAAGAGACCCAGTACTTC
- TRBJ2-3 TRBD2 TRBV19 CASSIGLAGGTDTQYF TGTGCCAGTAGTATAGGACTAGCGGGAGGTACAGATACGCAGTATTTT
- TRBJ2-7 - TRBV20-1 CSASMGYEQYF TGCAGTGCTAGTATGGGTTACGAGCAGTACTTC
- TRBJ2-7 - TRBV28 CASSQGGETYEQYF TGTGCCAGCAGCCAGGGGGGGGAAACCTACGAGCAGTACTTC
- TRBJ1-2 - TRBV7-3 CASSFDSNYGYTF TGTGCCAGCAGCTTTGACAGCAACTATGGCTACACCTTC
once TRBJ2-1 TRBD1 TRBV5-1 CASRGQANNEQFF TGCGCCAGCAGGGGACAGGCAAACAATGAGCAGTTCTTC
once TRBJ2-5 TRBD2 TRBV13 CASSPRPLRESSGYQETQYF TGTGCCAGCAGCCCGAGGCCGCTTCGTGAGTCTAGCGGGTACCAAGAGACCCAGTACTTC
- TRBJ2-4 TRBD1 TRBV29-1 CSALGQGPNIQYF TGCAGCGCCTTAGGACAGGGCCCAAACATTCAGTACTTC
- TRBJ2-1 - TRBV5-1 CASMLLDGSYNEQFF TGCGCCAGCATGCTCCTAGACGGGTCCTACAATGAGCAGTTCTTC
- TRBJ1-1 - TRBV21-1 CASSKCARWDTEAFF TGTGCCAGCAGCAAATGTGCGAGGTGGGACACTGAAGCTTTCTTT
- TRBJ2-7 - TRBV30 CAWSAGTMGEQYF TGTGCCTGGAGTGCGGGGACAATGGGGGAGCAGTACTTC
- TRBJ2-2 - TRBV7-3 CASSLSRDLTGELFF TGTGCCAGCAGCTTAAGCCGGGACTTGACCGGGGAGCTGTTTTTT
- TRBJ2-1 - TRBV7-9 CASSPGVAGNEQFF TGTGCCAGCAGCCCCGGTGTTGCGGGCAATGAGCAGTTCTTC
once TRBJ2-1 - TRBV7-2 CASSPGTPYNEQFF TGTGCCAGCAGCCCCGGGACTCCTTACAATGAGCAGTTCTTC
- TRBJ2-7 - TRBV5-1 CASSLGAQIYEQYF TGCGCCAGCAGCTTGGGGGCCCAAATCTACGAGCAGTACTTC
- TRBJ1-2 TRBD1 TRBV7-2 CASSPQDRVGGYTF TGTGCCAGCAGCCCCCAGGACAGGGTAGGAGGCTACACCTTC
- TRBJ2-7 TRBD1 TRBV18 CASSPTGTGVREQYF TGTGCCAGCTCACCCACCGGGACAGGGGTCCGCGAGCAGTACTTC
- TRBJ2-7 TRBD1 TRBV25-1 CASWTGSGEQYF TGTGCCAGCTGGACAGGGTCGGGCGAGCAGTACTTC
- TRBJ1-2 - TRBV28 CASSFRQGYGYTF TGTGCCAGCAGTTTTAGGCAGGGGTATGGCTACACCTTC
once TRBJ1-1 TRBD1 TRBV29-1 CSVESGGTEAFF TGCAGCGTTGAGTCAGGGGGGACTGAAGCTTTCTTT
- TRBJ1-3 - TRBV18 CASSPPDGGSGNTIYF TGTGCCAGCTCACCACCGGATGGCGGCTCTGGAAACACCATATATTTT